The clone carrying this T cell receptor beta chain was detected ten times or more. The CDR3 has 17 amino acids. CDR1 is KGHSH and CDR2 is LQKENI in the germline V gene. Losses at the gene ends were 5 bases for V and 4 bases for J; bases not matched to a gene: 12. This library used roughly 430 ng RNA and molecular barcoded adaptors spanning alpha/delta and beta/gamma chains. MiXCR, applied by TCRdb to the reads, yields one record per CDR3 protein. The sample holds about 90,000 distinct CDR3 sequences, 9% to 15% seen once. The data stem from a study of read filtering for tumor transcriptome and immune sequencing. In the study overall: Per sample, TCR-region reads ranged about 4.05 to 11 million by IR-seq, roughly 80 to 1273 by RNA-seq.

The TCR comes from a donor at least 40 years old with multiple myeloma. The sequenced sample consisted of a population of CD138-negative cells sorted from bone marrow. This rearrangement joins TRBV18 to TRBJ2-1, with TRBD2 matching 9 bases. Here the CDR3 DNA reads TGTGCCAGCTCAACAATCACTAGCGGGCTTAGATACAATGAGCAGTTCTTC. Protein sequence: CASSTITSGLRYNEQFF.